These 32 T cell receptor beta chains came from one sample sequenced in a study of shared clonotypes between healthy human individuals. The protocol was immunoSEQ multiplex PCR, while the TCRdb copy is restricted to in-frame clones and leaves out a portion. The table records about 1.1 million clones, 70% to 80% of them present only once. The sequenced material came from memory CD4+ T cells from PBMCs. The subset here: CD45RA-negative fraction. These receptors all stem from a man between 18 and 35 years old in good health. Some clones in this sample may be carry-over from other donors' samples.

This clone has more than one count but fewer than ten. This rearrangement joins TRBV27 to TRBJ1-1; no reliable D call. V was shortened by 6 bases and J by 3 bases, with 14 bases between the two germline ends. The CDR3 has 14 residues. In germline, CDR1 is MNHEY, CDR2 SMNVEV (reference sequence). CDR3 sequence reads: CASRYDPRDTEAFF. DNA for the CDR3: TGTGCCAGCAGGTACGACCCCCGCGACACTGAAGCTTTCTTT.

The chain carries TRBV7-2 and TRBJ2-7, with 7 bases identical to TRBD1. Per the germline V gene, CDR1 is SGHTA and CDR2 is FQGNSA. This CDR3 contains 14 residues. The ends lost 5 bases at V and 6 bases at J; junction bases unmatched: 10. The DNA of the CDR3 is TGTGCCAGCAGCCCGGGACAGATGTTCGGCGAGCAGTACTTC. The encoded protein is CASSPGQMFGEQYF.

This clone was observed a handful of times. The rearrangement links TRBV25-1 to TRBJ2-5; D uncertain. The CDR3 sequence is 11 residues long. Germline V gene lookup returns CDR1 MGHDK and CDR2 SYGVNS. V was clipped by 8 bases and J by 4 bases, with 8 bases between them. In nucleotides, the CDR3 is TGTGCCAGCGGACCTGGAGAGACCCAGTACTTC. Protein sequence: CASGPGETQYF.

This chain connects TRBV15 to TRBJ1-1, with no clear D. Germline assignment: CDR1 LNHNV and CDR2 YYDKDF (reference sequence). V was clipped by 4 bases and J by 1 base, with 13 bases between them. This CDR3 contains 15 residues. The DNA for the CDR3 is TGTGCCACCAGCAATCAATGGGGAGAGAACACTGAAGCTTTCTTT. Translated, it gives CATSNQWGENTEAFF.

This clone has just one count. The CDR3 here is CASSIRVGNQPQHF. The CDR3 DNA follows: TGTGCCAGTAGTATCCGGGTGGGCAATCAGCCCCAGCATTTT. The V and J genes are TRBV19 and TRBJ1-5; D uncertain. CDR3 size: 14 residues. Germline values: CDR1 LNHDA, CDR2 SQIVND (reference sequence). V gave up 3 bases and J gave up 2 bases, with 8 bases separating them.

In nucleotides, the CDR3 is TGTGCCAGCAACCCGGGGAGCGGGAGGGCCTCCCCTAGCACAGATACGCAGTATTTT. Residues: CASNPGSGRASPSTDTQYF. The chain combines TRBV9 with TRBJ2-3, with 10 positions matching TRBD2. Trimming cost V 6 bases and J 0 bases; bases outside gene matches: 16. The CDR3 consists of 19 residues. Germline loops: CDR1 SGDLS, CDR2 YYNGEE.

This chain links TRBV15 with TRBJ1-2; 8 bases map to TRBD1. After removal of 4 bases from V and 4 bases from J, the junction contained 17 bases not matched to a gene. Looked up from germline, CDR1 is LNHNV and CDR2 is YYDKDF (reference sequence). The length of the CDR3 is 18 residues. CDR3 in amino acids: CATSKGGPMDRVTYGYTF. CDR3 DNA sequence: TGTGCCACCAGCAAGGGGGGACCTATGGACAGGGTGACCTATGGCTACACCTTC.

The chain recombines TRBV6-1 with TRBJ1-2; D is perhaps TRBD1 (5 bases). Germline V CDR1 and CDR2: MNHNS, SASEGT. Trimming took off 10 bases at V and 4 bases at J, with 10 bases between the two ends. This CDR3 has 11 amino acids. CDR3 in DNA: TGTGCCAATCAGGGACTCTATGGCTACACCTTC. It yields the protein CANQGLYGYTF.

The gene calls are TRBV5-4 and TRBJ2-2; 9 nucleotides match TRBD2. Trimming took 3 bases from V and 4 from J; bases not matched to a gene: 7. This CDR3 comprises 16 residues. Germline CDR1 and CDR2: SGHNT and YYREEE (reference sequence). CDR3 in DNA: TGTGCCAGCAGCTCCCCCCAGCGGGGGGCCACCGGGGAGCTGTTTTTT. It specifies CASSSPQRGATGELFF. The whole variable domain, remainder taken from reference TRBV5-4 and TRBJ2-2, is ETGVTQSPTHLIKTRGQQVTLRCSSQSGHNTVSWYQQALGQGPQFIFQYYREEENGRGNFPPRFSGLQFPNYSSELNVNALELDDSALYLCASSSPQRGATGELFFGEGSRLTVL.

This chain joins TRBV15 and TRBJ2-7; possibly TRBD1 for D (5 bases). The CDR3 loop spans 14 amino acids. Trimming took off 0 bases at V and 3 bases at J, with 9 bases between the two ends. CDR1 is LNHNV, CDR2 YYDKDF, per germline (reference sequence). The CDR3 bases are TGTGCCACCAGCAGAGATGGGCAGGGCTACGAGCAGTACTTC. This encodes CATSRDGQGYEQYF.

The chain combines TRBV27 with TRBJ2-5; 7 nucleotides line up with TRBD1. Trimming at V came to 6 bases and at J to 6 bases, leaving 4 bases not matched to a gene. The CDR3 runs to 12 residues. Germline V lookup: CDR1 MNHEY, CDR2 SMNVEV (reference sequence). The CDR3 reads CASSRGGQTQYF. The CDR3 DNA sequence: TGTGCCAGCAGCCGAGGGGGCCAGACCCAGTACTTC.

The J gene is TRBJ2-3, the V gene TRBV28, with 12 bases identical to TRBD2. The CDR3 runs to 17 residues. Germline V gene sequence: CDR1 MDHEN, CDR2 SYDVKM. Trimming removed 6 bases from V and 6 bases from J; junction bases left unmatched: 13. The CDR3 region has the DNA TGTGCCAGCAGCCACAGAAAACTAGCGGGGGGCAAGGATACGCAGTATTTT. Its protein is CASSHRKLAGGKDTQYF.

To note about this clone: The identical CDR3 is also encoded by other nucleotide sequences in the sample. The chain carries TRBV2 and TRBJ1-5; TRBD1 agrees at 10 bases. V shed 8 bases and J 5 bases; nucleotides not matched to a gene: 3. CDR1 SNHLY and CDR2 FYNNEI come from the germline V gene. This CDR3 is 13 amino acids long. The CDR3, as DNA: TGTGCCAGCCGAGGGACAGGGGATCAGCCCCAGCATTTT. Protein product: CASRGTGDQPQHF.

This chain joins TRBV4-3 and TRBJ1-3, with a weak D call TRBD1 (5 bases). There are 16 residues in the CDR3. CDR1 and CDR2 from the germline V gene are LGHNA and YSLEER. V dropped 4 bases and J dropped 0 bases, with 13 bases sitting between them. CDR3 coding DNA: TGCGCCAGCAGCCGACTTCTCGGGGCCTCTGGAAACACCATATATTTT. Translating it yields CASSRLLGASGNTIYF.

J is TRBJ2-7 and V is TRBV29-1; 9 nucleotides agree with TRBD1. J was trimmed by 4 bases and V by 3 bases; bases with no gene match: 10. Germline V lookup: CDR1 SQVTM, CDR2 ANQGSEA. The CDR3 has 15 amino acids. CDR3 sequence: CSVDYSGQGSYEQYF. CDR3 bases: TGCAGCGTTGATTATTCGGGACAGGGATCTTACGAGCAGTACTTC.

For the CDR3, the DNA is TGCGCCAGCAGCTTGAATCCGGGGTCAACGGAGACCCAGTACTTC. Its protein is CASSLNPGSTETQYF. This chain links TRBV5-1 with TRBJ2-5; TRBD2 might be the D (5 bases). The CDR3 spans 15 residues. V shed 1 base and J shed 5 bases, with 15 bases lying between them. Looked up from germline, CDR1 is SGHRS and CDR2 is YFSETQ.

The chain uses TRBV28 and TRBJ1-3; 8 bases map to TRBD1. This CDR3 has 15 amino acids. Germline V gene lookup returns CDR1 MDHEN and CDR2 SYDVKM. The V and J ends lost 7 bases and 1 base, in that order; junction bases with no gene match: 6. The CDR3 here is CASTGRGPSGNTIYF. CDR3 nucleotides: TGTGCCAGCACCGGCAGGGGGCCATCTGGAAACACCATATATTTT.

V and J are TRBV30 and TRBJ1-5; TRBD1 matches at 7 bases. This CDR3 has 15 amino acids. V shed 0 bases, J shed 3 bases, and the junction held 5 bases outside the gene matches. Germline V CDR1 and CDR2: GTSNPN, SVGIG (reference sequence). The CDR3 DNA follows: TGTGCCTGGAGTGTAGGCCAGGGGGTCAATCAGCCCCAGCATTTT. Its protein product is CAWSVGQGVNQPQHF.

In this sample, this clone turned up once. The chain recombines TRBV6-6 with TRBJ1-1; a weak D match, TRBD1 (5 bases). The CDR3 has 16 residues. Trimming pared 6 bases from V and 0 bases from J, leaving 17 bases between. The germline V gene encodes CDR1 MNHNY and CDR2 SVGAGI (reference sequence). CDR3 in DNA: TGTGCCAGCAGCCCAGGGAGGGGATGGATGAACACTGAAGCTTTCTTT. Its translation: CASSPGRGWMNTEAFF.

This chain joins TRBV2 and TRBJ2-7, with D perhaps matching TRBD2 (5 bases). The CDR3 runs to 16 residues. Germline V gene data show CDR1 as SNHLY and CDR2 as FYNNEI. The ends were cut back, 9 bases at V and 3 bases at J, with 24 bases in the middle. The CDR3 loop is CARGTKAGIGDYEQYF. As DNA, the CDR3 is TGTGCCAGGGGTACCAAGGCCGGGATTGGGGACTACGAGCAGTACTTC.

V gene TRBV6-5 combines with J gene TRBJ1-2, with a tentative D call TRBD1 (6 bases). The CDR3 length is 15 residues. V lost 10 bases and J 0 bases, leaving 18 bases between the germline ends. Germline lookup yields CDR1 MNHEY and CDR2 SVGAGI. The DNA of the CDR3 is TGTGCCACCCTTCCTGACAGGTCGCCTAACTATGGCTACACCTTC. It translates to CATLPDRSPNYGYTF.

The rearrangement links TRBV18 to TRBJ2-2, with 8 bases identical to TRBD1. CDR1 and CDR2 (germline): KGHSH, LQKENI. CDR3 length: 17 residues. Unmatched junction bases numbered 9, after V lost 3 bases and J lost 3 bases. The CDR3 bases are TGTGCCAGCTCACCTTCCGCCGGGACAGGATACACCGGGGAGCTGTTTTTT. Its protein product is CASSPSAGTGYTGELFF.

This chain uses TRBV5-1 with TRBJ2-1; TRBD2 matches 12 bases. Germline V lookup: CDR1 SGHRS, CDR2 YFSETQ. After removal of 4 bases from V and 5 bases from J, the junction contained 10 bases not matched to a gene. There are 17 residues in the CDR3. This CDR3 reads CASSPILAGGPNNEQFF. CDR3 sequence (DNA): TGCGCCAGCAGCCCCATTCTAGCGGGAGGGCCAAACAATGAGCAGTTCTTC.

V and J are TRBV10-3 and TRBJ2-7, with 13 bases fitting TRBD2. The CDR3 is 15 amino acids. The V gene's germline CDR1 is ENHRY and CDR2 SYGVKD. V was clipped by 9 bases and J by 3 bases; unmatched bases: 8. CDR3 sequence reads: CAIIKGLAGNYEQYF. CDR3 coding DNA: TGTGCCATTATCAAGGGACTAGCGGGGAACTACGAGCAGTACTTC.

This clone has only one observation. This may be a read error: a much more frequent sequence differs by one nucleotide. The chain's CDR3 is CASSITGDTEAFF. DNA of the CDR3: TGTGCCAGCAGCATTACAGGGGACACTGAAGCTTTCTTT. The chain recombines TRBV7-9 with TRBJ1-1; 7 bases line up with TRBD1. The CDR3 runs to 13 residues. Germline V gene sequence: CDR1 SEHNR, CDR2 FQNEAQ (reference sequence). V lost 5 bases and J lost 3; bases outside the gene matches: 3. The full variable domain, completed using reference TRBV7-9 and TRBJ1-1, is DTGVSQNPRHKITKRGQNVTFRCDPISEHNRLYWYRQTLGQGPEFLTYFQNEAQLEKSRLLSDRFSAERPKGSFSTLEIQRTEQGDSAMYLCASSITGDTEAFFGQGTRLTVV.

J is TRBJ1-2 and V is TRBV11-2, with 7 bases matching TRBD1. Germline lookup yields CDR1 SGHAT and CDR2 FQNNGV. V lost 3 bases, J lost 7 bases, and 5 bases stayed unmatched. The CDR3 has 13 amino acids. In nucleotides, the CDR3 is TGTGCCAGCAGCTTCGTGGACAGGAGTGGCTACACCTTC. Its protein is CASSFVDRSGYTF.

This clone was seen only once. The chain combines TRBV27 with TRBJ1-1; D unclear. The germline gives CDR1 MNHEY, CDR2 SMNVEV (reference sequence). V was shortened by 3 bases and J by 0 bases, with 11 bases between the two germline ends. The CDR3 runs to 15 residues. This CDR3 reads CASSFLDEMNTEAFF. CDR3 nucleotide sequence: TGTGCCAGCAGTTTTTTGGACGAGATGAACACTGAAGCTTTCTTT.

The chain combines TRBV5-1 with TRBJ1-1; 7 positions agree with TRBD1. Germline CDR1 reads SGHRS; CDR2 reads YFSETQ. CDR3 length equals 14 residues. Losses at the gene ends were 4 bases for V and 5 bases for J; bases not matched to a gene: 8. CDR3 coding DNA: TGCGCCAGCAGCGCCAACACAGGGGAAACTGAAGCTTTCTTT. Translated: CASSANTGETEAFF.

The chain combines TRBV19 with TRBJ2-1, with 10 bases aligning to TRBD2. CDR1 is LNHDA, CDR2 SQIVND, per germline (reference sequence). This CDR3 comprises 19 residues. V lost 3 bases to trimming and J lost 3 bases; unmatched junction nucleotides: 14. CDR3 sequence: CASSISWGEAGGSYNEQFF. The DNA for the CDR3 is TGTGCCAGTAGTATCAGTTGGGGGGAAGCGGGAGGGAGCTACAATGAGCAGTTCTTC.

V usage is TRBV19 and J usage is TRBJ2-5; D is possibly TRBD1 (8 bases). Per germline, CDR1 LNHDA and CDR2 SQIVND (reference sequence). Trimming removed 5 bases at V and 5 bases at J, with 24 bases between. The length of the CDR3 is 17 residues. CDR3 region: CASSPLGGAGGRETQYF. The CDR3 nucleotides are TGTGCCAGTAGTCCCCTTGGGGGGGCAGGGGGCAGGGAGACCCAGTACTTC.

This clone was found once. The rearrangement links TRBV25-1 to TRBJ2-2; tentative D call: TRBD1 (6 bases). The V gene lost 1 base and the J gene lost 3 bases, with 15 bases spanning the gap. Germline V gene data show CDR1 as MGHDK and CDR2 as SYGVNS. This CDR3 region has 17 residues. The CDR3 loop is CASSESQGTSYTGELFF. CDR3 in DNA: TGTGCCAGCAGTGAATCCCAAGGGACATCCTACACCGGGGAGCTGTTTTTT.

The rearrangement joins TRBV4-3 to TRBJ2-7, with D perhaps matching TRBD1 (5 bases). The CDR3 runs to 15 residues. CDR1 is LGHNA, CDR2 YSLEER, per germline. The V end lost 3 bases, the J end lost 4 bases, and 16 bases lay between the germline ends. For the CDR3, the DNA is TGCGCCAGCAGCCATTCTAGGGGCGCAGATTACGAGCAGTACTTC. Translation gives CASSHSRGADYEQYF.